The next 23 T cell receptor beta chains were all read from a single sample in a study of cytomegalovirus exposure and HLA in healthy donors. The PCR ran on 60 Vbeta and 13 Jbeta primers. Produced via immunoSEQ multiplex PCR; TCRdb's table is partial and in-frame only. The sample holds tens of thousands of clones, under 85% seen once. Specimen: PBMCs. The receptors were sampled from a woman aged 40 to 55 in good health and CMV-seropositive.

This clone appeared a few times. The chain has TRBV6-5 and TRBJ1-5; D not certain. The CDR3 sequence is 15 residues long. V dropped 0 bases and J dropped 4 bases, with 10 bases sitting between them. Germline-derived CDR1 and CDR2 are MNHEY and SVGAGI. CDR3 in DNA: TGTGCCAGCAGTTACTCGAATCGGGGAAATCAGCCCCAGCATTTT. This encodes CASSYSNRGNQPQHF.

The rearrangement joins TRBV6-7 to TRBJ2-7, with 9 bases lining up with TRBD2. TRBV6-7 is placed among ORFs of uncertain function. The CDR3 totals 16 residues. V shed 2 bases and J 2 bases; nucleotides not matched to a gene: 7. The CDR3 region has the DNA TGTGCCAGCAGTTACGAAAAGCGGGAGGCTCCCTACGAGCAGTACTTC. Translation gives CASSYEKREAPYEQYF.

This sequence joins TRBV29-1 and TRBJ2-5, with 8 bases aligning to TRBD2. The CDR3 spans 16 residues. The V gene's germline CDR1 is SQVTM and CDR2 ANQGSEA. J lost 2 bases, V lost 3 bases, and 11 bases had no gene match. CDR3 coding DNA: TGCAGCGTTGAGCGGGGGGCCCATACACCTCAAGAGACCCAGTACTTC. Translation gives CSVERGAHTPQETQYF.

The rearrangement uses TRBV7-3 and TRBJ2-3; D may be TRBD1 (6 bases). Germline CDR1 reads SGHTA; CDR2 reads FQGTGA. This CDR3 has 14 residues. Trimming took off 5 bases at V and 2 bases at J, with 11 bases between the two ends. DNA of the CDR3: TGTGCCAGCAGCGACGGACAGAACACAGATACGCAGTATTTT. It specifies CASSDGQNTDTQYF.

V and J are TRBV6-1 and TRBJ2-7, with a weak D call TRBD2 (5 bases). This CDR3 contains 10 residues. V was cut by 11 bases and J by 5 bases, with 10 bases left in between. From germline, CDR1 is MNHNS and CDR2 SASEGT. The CDR3 is CAGGRDEQYF. As DNA, the CDR3 is TGTGCCGGAGGAAGGGACGAGCAGTACTTC.

The rearrangement uses TRBV19 and TRBJ1-2; D possibly corresponds to TRBD1 (6 bases). The CDR3 sequence is 15 residues long. Germline lookup yields CDR1 LNHDA and CDR2 SQIVND (reference sequence). Trimming took 2 bases from V and 3 from J, leaving 13 bases between them. Written as DNA, the CDR3 is TGTGCCAGTAGTATATTGACAGGAGACGACTATGGCTACACCTTC. It is translated as CASSILTGDDYGYTF.

DNA for the CDR3: TGTGCCAGTAGTATAGAAGGTACAGTGAATCAGCCCCAGCATTTT. Its translation is CASSIEGTVNQPQHF. The V gene is TRBV19, the J gene TRBJ1-5, with D hard to call. Trimming took 0 bases from V and 4 from J, leaving 10 bases between them. The V gene's germline CDR1 is LNHDA and CDR2 SQIVND (reference sequence). This CDR3 has 15 amino acids.

This clone was observed a single time. The rearrangement uses TRBV5-6 and TRBJ1-4, with TRBD1 as a possible D gene (5 bases). V was pared by 1 base and J by 7 bases, with 11 bases between. Germline V gene sequence: CDR1 SGHDT, CDR2 YYEEEE. The CDR3 consists of 14 residues. The CDR3 DNA reads TGTGCCAGCAGCTTGAAGGGGTTTGGTGAAAAACTGTTTTTT. Amino acids: CASSLKGFGEKLFF. The whole variable domain, filled in from reference TRBV5-6 and TRBJ1-4, reads DAGVTQSPTHLIKTRGQQVTLRCSPKSGHDTVSWYQQALGQGPQFIFQYYEEEERQRGNFPDRFSGHQFPNYSSELNVNALLLGDSALYLCASSLKGFGEKLFFGSGTQLSVL.

The chain combines TRBV19 with TRBJ2-1; 8 bases match TRBD2. The CDR3 sequence is 17 residues long. The trim removed 7 bases at V and 4 bases at J, leaving 15 bases unmatched. Germline CDR1 LNHDA, CDR2 SQIVND (reference sequence). The CDR3 DNA is TGTGCCAGTACCCCTCCAGGGGTAGCGGGACTATACAATGAGCAGTTCTTC. Residues: CASTPPGVAGLYNEQFF.

This chain uses TRBV27 with TRBJ1-1, with TRBD1 identical over 8 bases. V was pared by 5 bases and J by 1 base, with 6 bases of the junction left unmatched. This CDR3 comprises 15 residues. Germline loops: CDR1 MNHEY, CDR2 SMNVEV (reference sequence). For the CDR3, the DNA is TGTGCCAGCAGTCCCATGACAGGGGCGAACACTGAAGCTTTCTTT. This translates into CASSPMTGANTEAFF.

The chain links TRBV13 to TRBJ2-7, with TRBD2 identical over 7 bases. V was pared by 5 bases and J by 2 bases, with 6 bases of the junction left unmatched. The CDR3 consists of 14 residues. Germline V gene lookup returns CDR1 PRHDT and CDR2 FYEKMQ (reference sequence). In DNA form, the CDR3 reads TGTGCCAGCAGCCCGGGGACTACCCCCTACGAGCAGTACTTC. Its protein is CASSPGTTPYEQYF.

This chain uses TRBV18 with TRBJ1-1; TRBD1 aligns across 8 bases. V shed 3 bases and J 0 bases; nucleotides not matched to a gene: 18. CDR1 is KGHSH, CDR2 LQKENI, per germline. There are 20 residues in the CDR3. As DNA, the CDR3 is TGTGCCAGCTCACCCCGAGGATGGTTTCTGGACAGGGCCCTGAACACTGAAGCTTTCTTT. This encodes CASSPRGWFLDRALNTEAFF.

This clone was seen once. DNA of the CDR3: TGTGCCAGTAGTATCCTTTCGGGAAACCAAGAGACCCAGTACTTC. As protein: CASSILSGNQETQYF. This chain uses TRBV19 with TRBJ2-5, with D possibly matching TRBD2 (5 bases). CDR1 is LNHDA and CDR2 is SQIVND in the germline V gene (reference sequence). CDR3 size: 15 residues. Trimming removed 3 bases at V and 0 bases at J, with 11 bases between.

This clone was found a few times. This sequence joins TRBV11-2 and TRBJ2-7; D uncertain. Between the trimmed V and J ends, which lost 1 base and 3 bases, there was a span of 10 bases. CDR1 is SGHAT and CDR2 is FQNNGV in the germline V gene. This CDR3 has 14 amino acids. The CDR3 sequence is CASSLAGSGYEQYF. The CDR3 coding sequence is TGTGCCAGCAGCTTAGCTGGGTCGGGCTACGAGCAGTACTTC.

J is TRBJ1-1 and V is TRBV5-5; D unclear. Per germline, CDR1 SGHKS and CDR2 YYEKEE (reference sequence). This CDR3 has 15 residues. V was shortened by 0 bases and J by 1 base, with 10 bases between the two germline ends. CDR3 residues: CASSLVRRRNTEAFF. CDR3 nucleotide sequence: TGTGCCAGCAGCTTGGTGCGGCGAAGGAACACTGAAGCTTTCTTT.

Only a few counts were recorded for this clone. The V call is TRBV10-1, the J call TRBJ1-1, with D tentatively TRBD1 (5 bases). This CDR3 contains 14 residues. CDR1 WNHNN and CDR2 SYGVQD come from the germline V gene (reference sequence). V was shortened by 3 bases and J by 1 base, with 9 bases between the two germline ends. The CDR3 loop reads CASSDCRENTEAFF. CDR3 DNA: TGCGCCAGCAGTGACTGCAGGGAGAACACTGAAGCTTTCTTT.

The chain is built from TRBV28 and TRBJ2-5; 9 nucleotides line up with TRBD1. V trimming: 3 bases; J trimming: 5 bases; junction bases outside the gene matches: 7. This CDR3 is built from 15 residues. Germline V lookup: CDR1 MDHEN, CDR2 SYDVKM. The CDR3 spells CASSFSGTGSETQYF. Here the CDR3 DNA reads TGTGCCAGCAGTTTCTCCGGGACAGGGAGCGAGACCCAGTACTTC.

The rearrangement uses TRBV9 and TRBJ2-3, with 8 bases identical to TRBD2. In germline, CDR1 is SGDLS, CDR2 YYNGEE. After removal of 3 bases from V and 2 bases from J, the junction contained 8 bases not matched to a gene. CDR3 length equals 16 residues. CDR3 sequence reads: CASSAYSGRYTDTQYF. Written as DNA, the CDR3 is TGTGCCAGCAGCGCGTACAGCGGGAGATACACAGATACGCAGTATTTT. Together with reference TRBV9 and TRBJ2-3, the CDR3 gives the full variable domain: DSGVTQTPKHLITATGQRVTLRCSPRSGDLSVYWYQQSLDQGLQFLIQYYNGEERAKGNILERFSAQQFPDLHSELNLSSLELGDSALYFCASSAYSGRYTDTQYFGPGTRLTVL.

V is TRBV7-9 and J is TRBJ1-4, with 7 bases aligning to TRBD1. The CDR3 totals 15 residues. V lost 5 bases, J lost 6 bases, and 9 bases stayed unmatched. CDR1 is SEHNR and CDR2 is FQNEAQ in the germline V gene (reference sequence). The CDR3 sequence: CASSRMTGLDEKLFF. In nucleotides, the CDR3 is TGTGCCAGCAGCCGAATGACAGGGCTGGATGAAAAACTGTTTTTT.

The chain has TRBV9 and TRBJ1-1; possible D gene TRBD1, 5 bases. CDR1 and CDR2 (germline): SGDLS, YYNGEE. The CDR3 covers 17 residues. V was pared by 0 bases and J by 6 bases, with 21 bases between. This CDR3 reads CASSVELSSGGSAEAFF. The DNA of the CDR3 is TGTGCCAGCAGCGTAGAACTCTCCTCCGGGGGGAGCGCTGAAGCTTTCTTT.

Only a few counts were recorded for this clone. This rearrangement joins TRBV6-5 to TRBJ2-7; 7 bases align to TRBD1. The germline V gene has CDR1 MNHEY and CDR2 SVGAGI. V lost 6 bases and J lost 2; bases outside the gene matches: 7. CDR3 length: 14 amino acids. The CDR3: CASSLDRAAYEQYF. CDR3 sequence (DNA): TGTGCCAGCAGCCTAGACAGGGCGGCCTACGAGCAGTACTTC.

The chain recombines TRBV4-3 with TRBJ2-6; 11 bases fit TRBD2. Per germline, CDR1 LGHNA and CDR2 YSLEER. The CDR3 extends over 18 amino acids. With 0 bases clipped from V and 1 base from J, the junction kept 2 bases outside the gene matches. Here the CDR3 DNA reads TGCGCCAGCAGCCAAGACCCTAGCGGGAGGTCTGGGGCCAACGTCCTGACTTTC. Amino acid sequence: CASSQDPSGRSGANVLTF.

The CDR3 DNA is TGTGCCATCTTGGGCCTCGGAGAGACCCAGTACTTC. This translates into CAILGLGETQYF. V is TRBV30 and J is TRBJ2-5, with D unresolved. From germline, CDR1 is GTSNPN and CDR2 SVGIG (reference sequence). The V and J ends lost 8 bases and 4 bases respectively, with 14 bases between them. The CDR3 is made up of 12 amino acids.